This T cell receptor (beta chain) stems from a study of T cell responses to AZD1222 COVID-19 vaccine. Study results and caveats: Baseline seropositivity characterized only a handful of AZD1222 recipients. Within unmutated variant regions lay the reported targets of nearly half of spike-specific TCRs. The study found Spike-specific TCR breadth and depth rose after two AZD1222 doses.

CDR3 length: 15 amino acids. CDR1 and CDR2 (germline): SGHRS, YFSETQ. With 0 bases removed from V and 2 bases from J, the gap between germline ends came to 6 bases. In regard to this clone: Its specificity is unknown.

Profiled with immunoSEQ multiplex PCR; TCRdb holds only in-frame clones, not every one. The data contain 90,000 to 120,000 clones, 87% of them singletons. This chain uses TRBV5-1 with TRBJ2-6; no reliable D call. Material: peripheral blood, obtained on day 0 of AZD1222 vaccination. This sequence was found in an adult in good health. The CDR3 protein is CASSLAIAGANVLTF. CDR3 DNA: TGCGCCAGCAGCTTGGCCATAGCTGGGGCCAACGTCCTGACTTTC.